Following are 6 T cell receptor beta chains from one sample sequenced in a study of blood T cells in healthy people across ages. For the second PCR, which ran for about 6 to 11 cycles, a sample-barcoded 5' primer and a J-beta primer mix were used. TCRdb reanalysed the 5' RACE reads using MiXCR and keeps one entry per CDR3 protein. The sample carries more than 450,000 distinct CDR3 sequences, about 25% recorded once. The sample was also linked to a second study, of T cells of mothers and their children.

The source material was blood. The receptors stem from a boy younger than 10 in good health.

This clonotype was observed a handful of times. The chain links TRBV4-3 to TRBJ2-1; 9 nucleotides match TRBD2. In germline, CDR1 is LGHNA, CDR2 YSLEER. The junction had 14 bases not matched to a gene; V was cut back by 11 bases and J by 9 bases. The CDR3 is made up of 14 amino acids. CDR3 in DNA: TGCGCCGGGACCGGGACTAGCCCACCTAGTGAGCAGTTCTTC. This encodes CAGTGTSPPSEQFF.

This rearrangement joins TRBV6-6 to TRBJ1-2; 8 bases agree with TRBD1. The CDR3 is 14 residues long. Germline CDR1 is MNHNY and CDR2 is SVGAGI (reference sequence). V shed 2 bases and J 5 bases; nucleotides not matched to a gene: 4. DNA for the CDR3: TGTGCCAGCAGTTACCAAGGACAGGGTTATGGCTACACCTTC. Translation: CASSYQGQGYGYTF.

The chain couples TRBV5-1 to TRBJ2-5; 9 bases line up with TRBD2. The end of the DNA is better explained by TRBJ2-1, so the J call may be wrong. Looked up from germline, CDR1 is SGHRS and CDR2 is YFSETQ. CDR3 length equals 16 residues. The CDR3 here is CASSPTPSGNINEQFF. CDR3 DNA: TGCGCCAGCAGCCCCACCCCTAGCGGGAATATCAATGAGCAGTTCTTC.

This clonotype has only one observation. At one boundary the junction diverges from the germline segment, which might be a read error. The rearrangement joins TRBV27 to TRBJ1-1; 10 bases agree with TRBD1. The CDR3 has 18 residues. Germline CDR1 is MNHEY and CDR2 is SMNVEV (reference sequence). CDR3 bases: TGTGCCAGCATTTCGGGACAGGGGCCTGCGGTGATGAACACTGAAGCTCTCTTT. Protein sequence: CASISGQGPAVMNTEALF.

This chain joins TRBV12-3 or TRBV12-4 and TRBJ2-5; 10 bases are a match to TRBD2. Trimming removed 6 bases from V and 4 bases from J; junction bases left unmatched: 14. This CDR3 spans 17 amino acids. CDR3 residues: CASSPGISGGPRETQYF. CDR3 bases: TGTGCCAGCAGCCCCGGGATTAGCGGGGGGCCGAGAGAGACCCAGTACTTC.

This clonotype has just a few counts. The chain is built from TRBV5-1 and TRBJ1-1; 7 bases align to TRBD1. The CDR3 is 16 amino acids. J gave up 0 bases and V 0 bases, and 5 bases lay outside the gene matches. CDR1 is SGHRS, CDR2 YFSETQ, per germline. CDR3 amino acids: CASSLAPGGVNTEAFF. CDR3 bases: TGCGCCAGCAGCTTGGCGCCAGGGGGAGTGAACACTGAAGCTTTCTTT.